Listed below are T cell receptor beta chains from one sample, sequenced in a study of T-cell memory formation after mild COVID-19. TCRdb recomputed calls from the 5' RACE reads with MiXCR, one row per CDR3 protein. The sample shows 150,000 to 200,000 distinct CDR3 sequences, roughly 12% of them seen only once. Sequenced: PBMCs or a T cell subset sorted from them (not recorded which). Every receptor here comes from a man aged 18 to 30 who had mild COVID-19 (a few samples of this study predate the infection). Cell type and time point are not known. Each CDR3 is given with its conserved first and last residue. The order of the fields is J gene, D gene, clone size, V gene, CDR3 DNA, CDR3 protein. D genes are given only for firm matches. The size of a clone is reported for some rows only, either as once, few or many, or as a class for expanded clones.

J: TRBJ2-3
D: .
size: .
V: TRBV14
DNA: TGTGCCAGCAGCCATCTGACAGGCCTCACAGATACGCAGTATTTT
CDR3: CASSHLTGLTDTQYF

J: TRBJ1-2
D: TRBD1
size: many
V: TRBV6-5
DNA: TGTGCCAGCAGTCCTAGGACAGGGAGGTATGGCTACACCTTC
CDR3: CASSPRTGRYGYTF

J: TRBJ1-1
D: .
size: many
V: TRBV7-2
DNA: TGTGCCAGCAGCTTATTTGGGGGGGACACTGAAGCTTTCTTT
CDR3: CASSLFGGDTEAFF

J: TRBJ1-2
D: TRBD1
size: .
V: TRBV19
DNA: TGTGCCAGTACCTCTTACCGGGACAGAATACACTATGGCTACACCTTC
CDR3: CASTSYRDRIHYGYTF

J: TRBJ2-1
D: TRBD1
size: many
V: TRBV5-1
DNA: TGCGCCAGCAGCCTGGGACAGGGTGCGAATGAGCAGTTCTTC
CDR3: CASSLGQGANEQFF

J: TRBJ2-5
D: TRBD2
size: few
V: TRBV6-2/TRBV6-3
DNA: TGTGCCAGCAGGAGGCCTAGCGGCCAAGAGACCCAGTACTTC
CDR3: CASRRPSGQETQYF

J: TRBJ2-5
D: .
size: .
V: TRBV11-3
DNA: TGTGCCAGCAGCTTAGGCTCTAGAACCCAGTACTTC
CDR3: CASSLGSRTQYF

J: TRBJ1-5
D: TRBD1
size: many
V: TRBV7-2
DNA: TGTGCCAGCAGCTTAGAGGGGCCAGGGGGTCAGCCCCAGCATTTT
CDR3: CASSLEGPGGQPQHF

J: TRBJ1-1
D: .
size: .
V: TRBV5-1
DNA: TGCGCCAGCAGCTTCTCCGGCCATGAAGCTTTCTTT
CDR3: CASSFSGHEAFF

J: TRBJ2-2
D: .
size: few
V: TRBV7-8
DNA: TGTGCCAGCAGCTTAGCCCCCCCGACCGGGGAGGTGTTTTTT
CDR3: CASSLAPPTGEVFF

J: TRBJ2-1
D: TRBD1
size: many
V: TRBV4-2
DNA: TGTGCCAGCAGCCCGGAGGAGGGACCGGACAGGGGCTACAATGAGCAGTTCTTC
CDR3: CASSPEEGPDRGYNEQFF

J: TRBJ2-2
D: TRBD2
size: few
V: TRBV20-1
DNA: TGCAGTGCTAGAAAGTTAGCGGGGGGCACCGGGGAGCTGTTTTTT
CDR3: CSARKLAGGTGELFF

J: TRBJ2-3
D: TRBD2
size: many
V: TRBV4-3
DNA: TGCGCCAGCAGCCAAGCAACTAGCGGGGGAACAGATACGCAGTATTTT
CDR3: CASSQATSGGTDTQYF

J: TRBJ2-2
D: .
size: many
V: TRBV7-3
DNA: TGTGCCAGCAGCTCCACCCTCCAATTGGACACCGGGGAGCTGTTTTTT
CDR3: CASSSTLQLDTGELFF

J: TRBJ2-4
D: .
size: many
V: TRBV5-1
DNA: TGCGCCAGCAGCTTGGCCGGGGACGGGGTGGATCAGTACTTC
CDR3: CASSLAGDGVDQYF

J: TRBJ1-1
D: .
size: few
V: TRBV5-1
DNA: TGCGCCAGCAGCTTGGCTTGGGGACGGATGAACACTGAAGCTTTCTTT
CDR3: CASSLAWGRMNTEAFF

J: TRBJ2-7
D: .
size: few
V: TRBV5-1
DNA: TGCGCCAGCAAAGGAAACGGAGCCTACGAGCAGTACTTC
CDR3: CASKGNGAYEQYF

J: TRBJ2-5
D: .
size: few
V: TRBV27
DNA: TGTGCCAGCAGTCCGACTGGAGAGACCCAGTACTTC
CDR3: CASSPTGETQYF

J: TRBJ2-3
D: .
size: .
V: TRBV2
DNA: TGTGCCAGCAGTGCACCGGCCTGGACCTCCACAGATACGCAGTATTTT
CDR3: CASSAPAWTSTDTQYF

J: TRBJ2-4
D: .
size: .
V: TRBV9
DNA: TGTGCCAGCAGCGTCGACGGGGGAACAAACATTCAGTACTTC
CDR3: CASSVDGGTNIQYF